These 2 T cell receptor beta chains came from one sample sequenced in a study of T cells expressing NK-cell markers. After re-calling the 5' RACE reads, TCRdb lists one entry per CDR3 protein, DNA absent. The sample's table shows about 460,000 distinct CDR3 sequences. The sequenced sample was blood T cells: a sorted CD56 or NKG2C T cell subset, CD4+ or CD8+ T cells, or bulk PBMC T cells (not recorded which). The receptors shown here come from a woman aged 50 to 60 in good health.

The chain recombines TRBV15 with TRBJ1-1. Germline V gives CDR1 LNHNV, CDR2 YYDKDF (reference sequence). CDR3 length equals 14 residues. The CDR3 sequence is CATSRVVRVTEAFF.

J is TRBJ2-3 and V is TRBV20-1; TCRdb reports TRBD1, a call that lacks DNA to check it against. The CDR3 runs to 15 residues. CDR1 is DFQATT and CDR2 is SNEGSKA in the germline V gene (reference sequence). CDR3 protein: CSARALGQSTDTQYF.